This TCR beta chain was identified in a study of beta chain features in type 1 diabetes. General study results and limits: Moderate but significant shortening of TCRB CDR3s was recorded in all four CD4+ subsets from Type 1 diabetes patients. Naive, central memory and Treg TCRB repertoires seemed to resemble each other more closely in patients than they did in healthy donors.

cDNA synthesis used the whole RNA isolate, giving expressed TCRB sequences. Data came from immunoSEQ multiplex PCR; TCRdb stores just in-frame clones and leaves some out. This table holds about 650,000 clones, roughly an eighth found once. The germline CDR1 and CDR2 sequences are SGHRS and YFSETQ. The CDR3 extends over 14 amino acids. After removal of 2 bases from V and 5 bases from J, the junction contained 6 bases not matched to a gene. With respect to this clone: Its antigen is not identified.

This chain links TRBV5-1 with TRBJ1-1; the match to TRBD1 covers 7 bases. The receptor's source is a man aged 30 to 45 with type 1 diabetes. Sequences were obtained from naive CD4+ T cells from blood. CDR3 nucleotide sequence: TGCGCCAGCAGCTTACAGGGGTTTGGGACTGAAGCTTTCTTT. Protein sequence: CASSLQGFGTEAFF.